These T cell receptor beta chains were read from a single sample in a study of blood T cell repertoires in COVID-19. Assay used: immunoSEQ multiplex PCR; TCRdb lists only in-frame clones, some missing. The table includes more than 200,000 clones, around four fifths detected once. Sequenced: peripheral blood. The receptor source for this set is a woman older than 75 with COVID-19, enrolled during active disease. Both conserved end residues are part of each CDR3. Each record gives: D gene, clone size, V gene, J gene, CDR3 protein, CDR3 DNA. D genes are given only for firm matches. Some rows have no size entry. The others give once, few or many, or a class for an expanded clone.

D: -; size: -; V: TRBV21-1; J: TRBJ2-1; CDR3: CASSKADRGLENNEQFF; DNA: TGTGCCAGCAGCAAAGCGGACAGGGGGCTCGAAAACAATGAGCAGTTCTTC
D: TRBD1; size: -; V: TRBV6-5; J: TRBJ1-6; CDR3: CASGEQGRNSPLHF; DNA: TGTGCCAGCGGGGAACAGGGGAGAAATTCACCCCTCCACTTT
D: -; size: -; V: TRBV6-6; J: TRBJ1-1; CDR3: CASSNIAEGEAFF; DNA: TGTGCCAGCAGCAATATCGCCGAGGGTGAAGCTTTCTTT
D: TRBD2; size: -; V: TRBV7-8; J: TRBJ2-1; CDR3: CASSLRLAGEYNEQFF; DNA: TGTGCCAGCAGCTTACGACTAGCGGGGGAATACAATGAGCAGTTCTTC
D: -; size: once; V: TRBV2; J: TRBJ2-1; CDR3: CASSVGANEQFF; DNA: TGTGCCAGCAGTGTGGGGGCAAATGAGCAGTTCTTC
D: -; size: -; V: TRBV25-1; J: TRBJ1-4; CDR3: CASSSKVAQLFF; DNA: TGTGCCAGCAGTAGCAAGGTAGCCCAACTGTTTTTT
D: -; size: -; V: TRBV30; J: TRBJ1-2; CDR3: CAWTGIEGYTF; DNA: TGTGCCTGGACGGGGATCGAGGGCTACACCTTC
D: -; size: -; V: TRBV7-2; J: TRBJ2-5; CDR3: CASSLPSGFKETQYF; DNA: TGTGCCAGCAGCTTACCCTCGGGATTTAAAGAGACCCAGTACTTC
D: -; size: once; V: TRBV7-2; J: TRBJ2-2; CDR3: CASSLAQHTGELFF; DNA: TGTGCCAGCAGCTTAGCACAACACACCGGGGAGCTGTTTTTT
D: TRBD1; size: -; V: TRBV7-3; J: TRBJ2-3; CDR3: CASRSGTGTDTQYF; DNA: TGTGCCAGCAGGTCCGGGACAGGGACAGATACGCAGTATTTT
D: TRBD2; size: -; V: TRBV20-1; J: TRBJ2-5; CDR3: CSASPPGLVGETQYF; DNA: TGCAGTGCTAGTCCCCCCGGACTAGTGGGGGAGACCCAGTACTTC
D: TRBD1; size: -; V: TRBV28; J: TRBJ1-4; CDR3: CASAIRTGGNEKLFF; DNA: TGTGCCAGCGCCATAAGGACAGGGGGAAATGAAAAACTGTTTTTT
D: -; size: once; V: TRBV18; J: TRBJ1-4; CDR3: CASSHTTGGDEKLFF; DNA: TGTGCCAGCTCTCATACAACGGGGGGAGATGAAAAACTGTTTTTT
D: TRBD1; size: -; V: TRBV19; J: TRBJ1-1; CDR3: CASSSDRANTEAFF; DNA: TGTGCCAGTAGCTCGGACAGGGCGAACACTGAAGCTTTCTTT
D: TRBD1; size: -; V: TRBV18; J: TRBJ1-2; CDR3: CASSAGTDYGYTF; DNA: TGTGCCAGCTCAGCCGGGACAGACTATGGCTACACCTTC
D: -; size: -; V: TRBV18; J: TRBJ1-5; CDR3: CASSPEGRENQPQHF; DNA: TGTGCCAGCTCACCGGAGGGCAGGGAAAATCAGCCCCAGCATTTT
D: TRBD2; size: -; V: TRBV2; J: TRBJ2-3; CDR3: CASMLAGGSTDTQYF; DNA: TGTGCCAGCATGTTAGCGGGGGGTAGCACAGATACGCAGTATTTT
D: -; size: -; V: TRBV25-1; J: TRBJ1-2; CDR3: CASSISGGYGYTF; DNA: TGTGCCAGCAGTATTTCGGGGGGCTATGGCTACACCTTC
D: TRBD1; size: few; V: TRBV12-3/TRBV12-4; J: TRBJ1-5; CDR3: CASSRDSVSPQHF; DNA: TGTGCCAGCAGCAGGGACAGTGTCAGTCCCCAGCATTTT
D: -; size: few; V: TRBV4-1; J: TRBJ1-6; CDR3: CASSQDQAAGRTYNSPLHF; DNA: TGCGCCAGCAGCCAAGATCAAGCGGCAGGCCGAACCTATAATTCACCCCTCCACTTT
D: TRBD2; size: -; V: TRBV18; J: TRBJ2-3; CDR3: CASSPPRRGGASDTQYF; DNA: TGTGCCAGCTCACCACCTCGTCGGGGGGGGGCCTCAGATACGCAGTATTTT
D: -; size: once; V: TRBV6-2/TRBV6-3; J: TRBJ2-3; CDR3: CASSSSDTQYF; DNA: TGTGCCAGCAGTTCATCAGATACGCAGTATTTT
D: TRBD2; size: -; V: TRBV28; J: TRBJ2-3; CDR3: CASSFLRGDTDTQYF; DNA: TGTGCCAGCAGTTTTTTGCGGGGGGACACAGATACGCAGTATTTT
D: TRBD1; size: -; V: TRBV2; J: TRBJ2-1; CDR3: CASSTGGNEQFF; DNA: TGTGCCAGCAGCACAGGGGGAAATGAGCAGTTCTTC
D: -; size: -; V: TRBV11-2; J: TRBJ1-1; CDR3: CASSLTGNTEAFF; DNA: TGTGCCAGCAGCTTAACGGGGAACACTGAAGCTTTCTTT
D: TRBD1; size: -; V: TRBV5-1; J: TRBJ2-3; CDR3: CASSSHLQGAPTDTQYF; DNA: TGCGCCAGCAGCTCCCACCTGCAGGGGGCGCCCACAGATACGCAGTATTTT
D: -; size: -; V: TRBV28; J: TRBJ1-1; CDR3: CASSSRALSTEAFF; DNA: TGTGCCAGCAGTTCGAGGGCCCTAAGCACTGAAGCTTTCTTT
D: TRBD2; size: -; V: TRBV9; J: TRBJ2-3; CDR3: CASSPRPLAGRGTDTQYF; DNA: TGTGCCAGCAGCCCCCGGCCCCTAGCGGGGCGGGGCACAGATACGCAGTATTTT
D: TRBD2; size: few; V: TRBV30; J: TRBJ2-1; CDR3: CAWSVSLAGGYNEQFF; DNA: TGTGCCTGGAGTGTATCCCTAGCGGGGGGTTACAATGAGCAGTTCTTC
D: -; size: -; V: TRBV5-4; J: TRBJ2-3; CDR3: CASSLFGTDTQYF; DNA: TGTGCCAGCAGCTTGTTCGGCACAGATACGCAGTATTTT
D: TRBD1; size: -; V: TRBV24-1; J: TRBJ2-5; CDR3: CATSDNTGQGAKETQYF; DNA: TGTGCCACCAGTGATAACACGGGACAGGGGGCGAAAGAGACCCAGTACTTC
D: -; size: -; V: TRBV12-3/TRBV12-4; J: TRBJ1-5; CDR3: CASSLQGGQPQHF; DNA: TGTGCCAGCAGTTTACAGGGAGGTCAGCCCCAGCATTTT
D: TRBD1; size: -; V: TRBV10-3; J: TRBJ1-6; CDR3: CAISATGTGGNSPLHF; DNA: TGTGCCATCAGCGCCACAGGGACAGGTGGTAATTCACCCCTCCACTTT
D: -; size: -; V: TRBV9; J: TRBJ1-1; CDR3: CASSVLGRAGEAFF; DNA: TGTGCCAGCAGCGTACTTGGCAGGGCTGGTGAAGCTTTCTTT
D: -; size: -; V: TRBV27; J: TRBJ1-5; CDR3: CASSLPGGNQPQHF; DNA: TGTGCCAGCAGCCTACCGGGTGGCAATCAGCCCCAGCATTTT
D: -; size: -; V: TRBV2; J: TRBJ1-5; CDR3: CASSPIPTGVSDQPQHF; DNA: TGTGCCAGCAGTCCCATCCCCACCGGGGTTAGTGATCAGCCCCAGCATTTT
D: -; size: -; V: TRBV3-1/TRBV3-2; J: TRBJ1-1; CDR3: CASSRQLNTEAFF; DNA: TGTGCCAGCAGCCGACAGCTAAACACTGAAGCTTTCTTT
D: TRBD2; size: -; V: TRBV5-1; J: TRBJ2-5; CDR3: CASSELARPYFGGGQETQYF; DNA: TGCGCCAGCAGCGAACTAGCGAGACCTTATTTCGGCGGGGGGCAAGAGACCCAGTACTTC
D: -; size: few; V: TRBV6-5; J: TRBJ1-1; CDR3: CASSSTADEAFF; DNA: TGTGCCAGCAGTTCCACAGCAGATGAAGCTTTCTTT
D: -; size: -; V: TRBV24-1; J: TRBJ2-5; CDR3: CATSDLVPGSLETQYF; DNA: TGTGCCACCAGTGATTTGGTCCCCGGTAGCTTGGAGACCCAGTACTTC
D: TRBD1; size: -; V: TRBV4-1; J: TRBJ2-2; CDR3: CASSQGLGGSYTGELFF; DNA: TGCGCCAGCAGCCAGGGTCTAGGGGGCTCCTACACCGGGGAGCTGTTTTTT
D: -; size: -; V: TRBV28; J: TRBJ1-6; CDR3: CASSRRGGRDSPLHF; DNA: TGTGCCAGCAGCCGCCGGGGGGGCAGGGATTCACCCCTCCACTTT
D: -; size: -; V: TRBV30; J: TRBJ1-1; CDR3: CAWGGLSEAFF; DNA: TGTGCCTGGGGGGGACTATCTGAAGCTTTCTTT
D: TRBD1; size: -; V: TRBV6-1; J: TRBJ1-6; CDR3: CASSDDRGNSPLHF; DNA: TGTGCCAGCAGTGACGACAGGGGGAATTCACCCCTCCACTTT
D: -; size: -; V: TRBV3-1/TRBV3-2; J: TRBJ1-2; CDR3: CASSHSDRHYGYTF; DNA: TGTGCCAGCAGCCATTCCGACAGGCACTATGGCTACACCTTC
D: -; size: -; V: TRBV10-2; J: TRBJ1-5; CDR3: CASSIQLDSNQPQHF; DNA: TGCGCCAGCAGTATACAGTTAGATAGCAATCAGCCCCAGCATTTT
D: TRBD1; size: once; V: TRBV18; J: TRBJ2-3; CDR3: CASSPGQGNTDTQYF; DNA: TGTGCCAGCTCACCCGGACAGGGGAACACAGATACGCAGTATTTT
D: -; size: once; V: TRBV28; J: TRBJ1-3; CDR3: CASKLLGESGNTIYF; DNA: TGTGCCAGCAAGCTCCTAGGGGAATCTGGAAACACCATATATTTT
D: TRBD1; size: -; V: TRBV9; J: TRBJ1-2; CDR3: CASSVTLTGASGYTF; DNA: TGTGCCAGCAGCGTGACCTTGACAGGGGCGAGTGGCTACACCTTC
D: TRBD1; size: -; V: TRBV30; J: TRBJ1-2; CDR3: CAWKEDAGTGVIQTYGYTF; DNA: TGTGCCTGGAAGGAAGACGCAGGGACAGGGGTCATTCAAACTTATGGCTACACCTTC
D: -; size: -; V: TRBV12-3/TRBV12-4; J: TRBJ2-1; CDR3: CASTYYNEQFF; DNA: TGTGCCAGCACCTACTACAATGAGCAGTTCTTC